The rows below give T cell receptor beta chains drawn from one sample of a study of neoadjuvant anti-PD-1 for oral cavity cancer. The protocol was immunoSEQ multiplex PCR, while the TCRdb copy is restricted to in-frame clones and leaves out a portion. This repertoire shows about 12,000 clones, 60% to 80% found once; its top ten account for 2% to 3%. The specimen comprised PBMCs, sampled after nivolumab (anti-PD-1) treatment. These receptors were obtained from a person aged 35-80 years with oral cavity squamous cell carcinoma. CDR3s include the opening cysteine and the closing phenylalanine or tryptophan. D genes are given only for firm matches. Expanded clones are given a class, and other clones once, few, many or no size at all.

V gene	D gene	J gene	clone size	CDR3 DNA	CDR3 protein
TRBV28	TRBD1	TRBJ2-1	NA	TGTGCCAGCAGTCGACGGGACAGGGGTGAGCAGTTCTTC	CASSRRDRGEQFF
TRBV15	NA	TRBJ2-1	NA	TGTGCCACCAGCAGAGATCAACTGAGCTCCTACAATGAGCAGTTCTTC	CATSRDQLSSYNEQFF
TRBV27	NA	TRBJ1-1	NA	TGTGCCAGCAGTTTTTTTGGGGGGCCTTACACTGAAGCTTTCTTT	CASSFFGGPYTEAFF
TRBV2	TRBD2	TRBJ2-1	NA	TGTGCCAGCCAGGGACTAGCTTCGAATGAGCAGTTCTTC	CASQGLASNEQFF
TRBV6-5	TRBD1	TRBJ2-2	NA	TGTGCCAGCAGTTGGGGACAGGGGGCCACCGGGGAGCTGTTTTTT	CASSWGQGATGELFF
TRBV30	TRBD2	TRBJ2-7	NA	TGTGCCTGGTACCCGGGACTAGCGGGAAAATACGAGCAGTACTTC	CAWYPGLAGKYEQYF
TRBV7-9	NA	TRBJ2-7	NA	TGTGCCAGCAGCACAGACTCCTTGGAGCAGTACTTC	CASSTDSLEQYF
TRBV7-2	TRBD2	TRBJ2-1	NA	TGTGCCAGCAGCTCGGGACTAGCACGGTACAATGAGCAGTTCTTC	CASSSGLARYNEQFF
TRBV27	NA	TRBJ2-3	NA	TGTGCCAGCAGTTTGGGGAGAGGGGTCACAGATACGCAGTATTTT	CASSLGRGVTDTQYF
TRBV2	TRBD1	TRBJ1-6	few	TGTGCCAGCGGTGGCAGGGGGTATTCACCCCTCCACTTT	CASGGRGYSPLHF